This T cell receptor (beta chain) was sequenced in a study of cytomegalovirus exposure and HLA in healthy donors. Study results and caveats: Specificity for CMV antigens was confirmed in vitro for three of the CMV-associated chains. It has been reported that TCR beta sequences accurately predicted the HLA-A and HLA-B alleles of most subjects. Reportedly, a later analysis found an Asian-associated ancestry cluster had fewer N-insertions than the approximately 700-donor mean. It was approximately 160 TCR beta chains that were listed as cytomegalovirus-associated.

PCR was performed using 60 Vbeta and 13 Jbeta primers. The data were produced by immunoSEQ multiplex PCR, yet TCRdb's version contains in-frame clones alone and is incomplete. The table lists about 130,000 clones. As concerns this clone: The antigen is unknown.

The CDR3 contains 16 residues. The sequence came from a woman aged 55 to 70 in good health and CMV-seronegative. This chain connects TRBV21-1 to TRBJ1-2; the tabulated D call, TRBD1, remains unverified against the DNA. TRBV21-1 represents a pseudogene. The sequencing sample was made of PBMCs. The CDR3 protein is CASSPRQGLRTDRYTF. The CDR3 DNA reads TGTGCCAGCAGCCCACGACAGGGGCTCAGGACTGATCGCTACACCTTC.